Below are 22 T cell receptor beta chains sequenced from a single sample in a study of blood T cell repertoires in COVID-19. Assay: immunoSEQ multiplex PCR; the TCRdb copy retains only in-frame clones and omits some. This table has 200,000 to 250,000 clones, around four fifths appearing once. What was sequenced was peripheral blood. These receptor sequences come from an older woman with acute or convalescent COVID-19.

This sequence joins TRBV21-1 and TRBJ2-2; TRBD2, as called in the table, went unchecked against the DNA. TRBV21-1 is a pseudogene. The CDR3 has 14 amino acids. CDR3 sequence reads: CASPGTGNTGELFF. The DNA of the CDR3 is TGTGCCAGCCCGGGGACTGGTAACACCGGGGAGCTGTTTTTT.

This chain uses TRBV10-3 with TRBJ2-7; 11 bases align to TRBD2. Germline V CDR1 and CDR2: ENHRY, SYGVKD. The length of the CDR3 is 14 residues. V lost 6 bases, J lost 7 bases, and 8 bases stayed unmatched. CDR3 bases: TGTGCCATCAGCGATAGCGGGGGGGCGGGGGAGCAGTACTTC. It is translated as CAISDSGGAGEQYF.

This clone was observed at least ten times. This chain connects TRBV4-2 to TRBJ2-7; tentatively, D is TRBD2 (7 bases). Looked up from germline, CDR1 is LGHNA and CDR2 is YNFKEQ. This CDR3 is 15 amino acids long. Trimming stripped 1 base from V and 3 bases from J, with 13 bases between. The CDR3 loop is CASSQGEGENYEQYF. The CDR3 DNA reads as TGTGCCAGCAGCCAAGGGGAGGGGGAGAACTACGAGCAGTACTTC.

V is TRBV29-1 and J is TRBJ2-3; D remains ambiguous. The germline V gene encodes CDR1 SQVTM and CDR2 ANQGSEA. V was pared by 1 base and J by 9 bases, with 11 bases between. The CDR3 runs to 12 residues. The CDR3 is CSVEGGGDTQYF. The CDR3 region has the DNA TGCAGCGTTGAAGGAGGTGGTGACACGCAGTATTTT.

The V and J genes are TRBV19 and TRBJ1-5; D is possibly TRBD1 (5 bases). Germline CDR1 LNHDA, CDR2 SQIVND (reference sequence). Trimming took 5 bases from V and 3 from J, leaving 5 bases between them. This CDR3 contains 12 residues. The CDR3 nucleotides are TGTGCCAGTAGTGGGGCCAATCAGCCCCAGCATTTT. It translates to CASSGANQPQHF.

This chain uses TRBV7-2 with TRBJ2-5; 9 bases are shared with TRBD1. Germline V gives CDR1 SGHTA, CDR2 FQGNSA. V lost 5 bases to trimming and J lost 5 bases; unmatched junction nucleotides: 6. The CDR3 covers 14 residues. CDR3 sequence: CASSGTTGGETQYF. The CDR3 DNA follows: TGTGCCAGCAGCGGCACGACAGGGGGGGAGACCCAGTACTTC. Using reference TRBV7-2 and TRBJ2-5 for the parts outside the CDR3, the full variable domain is GAGVSQSPSNKVTEKGKDVELRCDPISGHTALYWYRQSLGQGLEFLIYFQGNSAPDKSGLPSDRFSAERTGGSVSTLTIQRTQQEDSAVYLCASSGTTGGETQYFGPGTRLLVL.

This chain uses TRBV10-3 with TRBJ1-1, with 10 bases identical to TRBD1. Germline V gene sequence: CDR1 ENHRY, CDR2 SYGVKD. This CDR3 spans 19 amino acids. The ends lost 2 bases at V and 0 bases at J; junction bases unmatched: 12. The DNA for the CDR3 is TGTGCCATCAGTGAGATTCCAACCGGGACAGGGGACATGAACACTGAAGCTTTCTTT. Translating it yields CAISEIPTGTGDMNTEAFF.

This clone was observed a few times. This chain links TRBV10-3 with TRBJ1-2; TRBD1 might be the D (5 bases). Germline loops: CDR1 ENHRY, CDR2 SYGVKD. Trimming pared 0 bases from V and 4 bases from J, leaving 12 bases between. The length of the CDR3 is 15 residues. The chain's CDR3 is CAISESGRRGYGYTF. CDR3 bases: TGTGCCATCAGTGAGTCGGGGAGGAGGGGCTATGGCTACACCTTC.

J is TRBJ1-2 and V is TRBV18; tentatively, D is TRBD1 (6 bases). From germline, CDR1 is KGHSH and CDR2 LQKENI. There are 15 residues in the CDR3. Trimming removed 0 bases at V and 3 bases at J, with 11 bases between. In nucleotides, the CDR3 is TGTGCCAGCTCACCACCGGGTTACAGGGACTATGGCTACACCTTC. Its protein product is CASSPPGYRDYGYTF. Based on the CDR3 plus reference TRBV18 and TRBJ1-2, the full variable domain is NAGVMQNPRHLVRRRGQEARLRCSPMKGHSHVYWYRQLPEEGLKFMVYLQKENIIDESGMPKERFSAEFPKEGPSILRIQQVVRGDSAAYFCASSPPGYRDYGYTFGSGTRLTVV.

The gene calls are TRBV5-4 and TRBJ1-2; TRBD1 matches 8 bases. Looked up from germline, CDR1 is SGHNT and CDR2 is YYREEE (reference sequence). This CDR3 contains 15 residues. V gave up 3 bases and J gave up 2 bases; unmatched junction bases: 6. The CDR3: CASSSFRGPNYGYTF. The CDR3 bases are TGTGCCAGCAGCTCATTCAGGGGGCCCAACTATGGCTACACCTTC.

This clone was counted a few times. This chain joins TRBV5-8 and TRBJ1-5; 11 nucleotides line up with TRBD1. V dropped 4 bases and J dropped 0; count of bases not matched to a gene: 6. This CDR3 has 17 residues. Germline values: CDR1 SGHTS, CDR2 YDEGEE. The CDR3 sequence is CASSPGQGARSNQPQHF. The CDR3 region has the DNA TGTGCCAGCAGCCCTGGACAGGGGGCGCGTAGCAATCAGCCCCAGCATTTT. The entire variable domain, with the rest obtained from reference TRBV5-8 and TRBJ1-5, is as follows: EAGVTQSPTHLIKTRGQQATLRCSPISGHTSVYWYQQALGLGLQFLLWYDEGEERNRGNFPPRFSGRQFPNYSSELNVNALELEDSALYLCASSPGQGARSNQPQHFGDGTRLSIL.

The rearrangement links TRBV28 to TRBJ2-7, with D possibly matching TRBD1 (5 bases). Germline V gene sequence: CDR1 MDHEN, CDR2 SYDVKM. The CDR3 runs 14 residues. Trimming took off 4 bases at V and 5 bases at J, with 15 bases between the two ends. CDR3 loop: CASSSYLGRNEQYF. The CDR3 DNA sequence: TGTGCCAGCAGTTCCTACCTGGGGCGCAACGAGCAGTACTTC. Complete variable domain (other parts from reference TRBV28 and TRBJ2-7): DVKVTQSSRYLVKRTGEKVFLECVQDMDHENMFWYRQDPGLGLRLIYFSYDVKMKEKGDIPEGYSVSREKKERFSLILESASTNQTSMYLCASSSYLGRNEQYFGPGTRLTVT.

The chain couples TRBV9 to TRBJ2-1, with D possibly TRBD1 on 7 matching bases. The CDR3 loop spans 16 amino acids. V lost 0 bases and J lost 6, with 16 bases in between. Per the germline V gene, CDR1 is SGDLS and CDR2 is YYNGEE. CDR3 in DNA: TGTGCCAGCAGCGTAGTTAGCGCGGGACAGCTCAATGAGCAGTTCTTC. Its protein product is CASSVVSAGQLNEQFF.

This clone was observed a handful of times. The V call is TRBV6-5, the J call TRBJ1-2, with TRBD1 identical over 10 bases. This CDR3 comprises 16 residues. CDR1 MNHEY and CDR2 SVGAGI come from the germline V gene. With 2 bases clipped from V and 4 bases from J, the junction kept 7 bases outside the gene matches. The CDR3 spells CASSYGGQGVGYGYTF. Here the CDR3 DNA reads TGTGCCAGCAGTTACGGAGGACAGGGGGTAGGCTATGGCTACACCTTC.

This clone was found once. This chain links TRBV6-6 with TRBJ2-1, with D perhaps TRBD1 (6 bases). Germline V gene lookup returns CDR1 MNHNY and CDR2 SVGAGI (reference sequence). The germline V and J ends were trimmed by 7 bases and 9 bases, with 19 bases remaining between them. The CDR3 spans 14 residues. As DNA, the CDR3 is TGTGCCAGCATTCTAAGAAGGGACACAGGTGAGCAGTTCTTC. The encoded protein is CASILRRDTGEQFF.

The rearrangement links TRBV7-2 to TRBJ2-4; the D gene is possibly TRBD2 (6 bases). Between the trimmed V and J ends, which lost 3 bases and 1 base, there was a span of 13 bases. This CDR3 has 16 residues. In germline, CDR1 is SGHTA, CDR2 FQGNSA. CDR3 sequence: CASSFDGGSAKNIQYF. CDR3 nucleotides: TGTGCCAGCAGCTTTGATGGGGGGTCGGCCAAAAACATTCAGTACTTC.

The V gene is TRBV4-2, the J gene TRBJ1-1, with 9 positions matching TRBD1. The CDR3 extends over 16 amino acids. The germline gives CDR1 LGHNA, CDR2 YNFKEQ. Germline trimming cut 5 bases from V and 6 bases from J; bases unmatched to any gene: 13. In DNA form, the CDR3 reads TGTGCCAGCAGCTCCGGACAGGGGAATTCTAACCCTGAAGCTTTCTTT. As protein: CASSSGQGNSNPEAFF.

The V gene is TRBV20-1, the J gene TRBJ1-2; TRBD1 is a possible D gene (6 bases). Looked up from germline, CDR1 is DFQATT and CDR2 is SNEGSKA (reference sequence). The germline V and J ends were trimmed by 3 bases and 3 bases, with 17 bases remaining between them. The CDR3 is 15 amino acids. CDR3 loop: CSASRGGAQDYGYTF. The CDR3 DNA sequence: TGCAGTGCTAGTCGTGGGGGCGCGCAGGACTATGGCTACACCTTC.

This chain uses TRBV21-1 with TRBJ1-1; no DNA check was done on the table's D call, TRBD1. TRBV21-1 is labeled a pseudogene. The CDR3 spans 15 residues. The CDR3 region is CASSREGQGGTEAFF. In DNA, the CDR3 is TGTGCCAGCAGCAGAGAGGGACAGGGCGGCACTGAAGCTTTCTTT.

The CDR3, as DNA: TGTGCCAGCAGCGGGGGACAGGGCTCCTTCTCTGGAAACACCATATATTTT. Amino acids: CASSGGQGSFSGNTIYF. This chain uses TRBV5-4 with TRBJ1-3; 9 nucleotides line up with TRBD1. Germline-derived CDR1 and CDR2 are SGHNT and YYREEE (reference sequence). CDR3 length equals 17 residues. The junction had 8 bases not matched to a gene; V was cut back by 4 bases and J by 0 bases.

This CDR3 is CASSPGGDLRVEAFF. CDR3 bases: TGTGCCAGCAGCCCTGGGGGGGATTTGAGGGTTGAAGCTTTCTTT. V is TRBV28 and J is TRBJ1-1; weak D call: TRBD1 (5 bases). The V gene lost 6 bases and the J gene lost 7 bases, with 21 bases spanning the gap. The CDR3 is 15 residues long. From germline, CDR1 is MDHEN and CDR2 SYDVKM.

This CDR3 reads CASMSGRQYWVSGGYTF. The CDR3 nucleotides read TGTGCCAGTATGAGCGGTCGGCAGTACTGGGTTTCGGGCGGCTACACCTTC. The V call is TRBV19, the J call TRBJ1-2; D gene uncertain. The CDR3 has 17 residues. Trimming left V 7 bases short and J 8 bases short, with 29 bases between. Germline V gives CDR1 LNHDA, CDR2 SQIVND (reference sequence).